This T cell receptor beta chain appears in the sequencing data of a study of blood T cell repertoires in COVID-19. Produced via immunoSEQ multiplex PCR; TCRdb's table is partial and in-frame only. The sample includes hundreds of thousands of clones, 70% to 90% seen only once; the top ten take 9.5%. V lost 2 bases to trimming and J lost 9 bases; unmatched junction nucleotides: 3. This CDR3 is built from 13 residues. Germline V gene data show CDR1 as SGHKS and CDR2 as YYEKEE (reference sequence). The receptor's source is a woman between 40 and 50 years old who had recovered from COVID-19. This chain uses TRBV5-5 with TRBJ2-1, with TRBD2 identical over 9 bases. Material for sequencing was PBMCs or T cells enriched from blood (not recorded which). Here the CDR3 DNA reads TGTGCCAGCAGCTTCGCGGGAGGGGTTGAGCAGTTCTTC. Protein sequence: CASSFAGGVEQFF.